This T cell receptor beta chain was captured in a study of regulatory T cells in long-lasting Graves disease. iRepertoire HTBI primers and Arm-PCR of CDR3 regions built TCR beta libraries. One entry per CDR3 protein, called by TCRdb with MiXCR from the multiplex PCR reads. The sample yields hundreds of thousands of distinct CDR3 sequences, roughly 13% seen once. This clonotype has ten or more counts. Time point specified: newly diagnosed GD, antithyroid drugs for less than 3 months. RNA from PBMCs was the source of the TCR library. The CDR3 is 15 residues long. Germline-derived CDR1 and CDR2 are SGHRS and YFSETQ. Trimming took 4 bases from V and 2 from J, leaving 15 bases between them. This same sample was also taken into another study, of T cells in Graves' hyperthyroidism and ophthalmopathy.

This TCR came from a man aged 25-45 years with Graves disease. This chain links TRBV5-1 with TRBJ1-1; weak D call: TRBD1 (6 bases). The source was peripheral blood mononuclear cells (PBMCs), collected at new diagnosis, from a patient treated with antithyroid drugs. The CDR3 protein is CASSPGGAVNTEAFF. Here the CDR3 DNA reads TGCGCCAGCAGCCCGGGGGGGGCTGTAAACACTGAAGCTTTCTTT.